One and the same sample provided the 29 T cell receptor beta chains below, sequenced in a study of blood T cell repertoires in COVID-19. The data were produced by immunoSEQ multiplex PCR, yet TCRdb's version contains in-frame clones alone and is incomplete. The sample includes some 150,000 clones, roughly 79% of them seen just once. Material for sequencing was peripheral blood. These TCRs come from a human donor with acute or convalescent COVID-19. The donor label of this sample is uncertain.

The chain recombines TRBV30 with TRBJ1-1, with TRBD1 matching over 11 bases. Trimming at V came to 3 bases and at J to 3 bases, leaving 9 bases not matched to a gene. This CDR3 is built from 16 residues. Germline V gene lookup returns CDR1 GTSNPN and CDR2 SVGIG (reference sequence). This CDR3 reads CAWRKDRGRWDTEAFF. In DNA, the CDR3 is TGTGCCTGGAGGAAGGACAGGGGGCGGTGGGACACTGAAGCTTTCTTT.

This chain links TRBV2 with TRBJ2-7; the D gene is possibly TRBD1 (6 bases). CDR1 and CDR2 from the germline V gene are SNHLY and FYNNEI. This CDR3 is built from 11 residues. Trimming removed 6 bases from V and 12 bases from J, with 15 bases in between. CDR3 sequence (DNA): TGTGCCAGCAGCCCGCCAGGGGTTCTGTACTTC. Translation: CASSPPGVLYF. Looking up the rest from reference TRBV2 and TRBJ2-7 gives the full variable domain: EPEVTQTPSHQVTQMGQEVILRCVPISNHLYFYWYRQILGQKVEFLVSFYNNEISEKSEIFDDQFSVERPDGSNFTLKIRSTKLEDSAMYFCASSPPGVLYFGPGTRLTVT.

This clone was seen a few times. V usage is TRBV2 and J usage is TRBJ2-5, with 8 bases lining up with TRBD2. The CDR3 contains 13 residues. Germline CDR1 SNHLY, CDR2 FYNNEI. V trimming: 7 bases; J trimming: 4 bases; junction bases outside the gene matches: 5. As DNA, the CDR3 is TGTGCCAGCACCCGGGGGGGCGGAGAGACCCAGTACTTC. As protein: CASTRGGGETQYF.

This clone has more than one count but fewer than ten. The chain recombines TRBV3-1 (or the pseudogene TRBV3-2) with TRBJ1-6, with 8 nucleotides matching TRBD1. Germline trimming cut 4 bases from V and 15 bases from J; bases unmatched to any gene: 8. This CDR3 is built from 13 residues. Germline assignment: CDR1 LGHDT and CDR2 YNNKEL (reference sequence). DNA of the CDR3: TGTGCCAGCAGCCGGGACAGGCGTTCTATCCTCCACTTT. Amino acids: CASSRDRRSILHF.

This sequence joins TRBV12-3 or TRBV12-4 and TRBJ2-3; D possibly corresponds to TRBD2 (5 bases). Trimming left V 4 bases short and J 6 bases short, with 11 bases between. The CDR3 has 13 amino acids. The chain's CDR3 is CASSSLALDTQYF. For the CDR3, the DNA is TGTGCCAGCAGTTCTCTAGCACTGGATACGCAGTATTTT.

The chain recombines TRBV18 with TRBJ1-5, with D possibly TRBD1 on 5 matching bases. The CDR3 is made up of 12 amino acids. Per germline, CDR1 KGHSH and CDR2 LQKENI. The ends were cut back, 4 bases at V and 4 bases at J, with 5 bases in the middle. CDR3 protein: CASSQGNQPQHF. CDR3 in DNA: TGTGCCAGCTCACAGGGGAATCAGCCCCAGCATTTT.

In this sample, this clone turned up a few times. The V and J genes are TRBV5-1 and TRBJ1-6; 8 bases map to TRBD1. After removal of 5 bases from V and 5 bases from J, the junction contained 3 bases not matched to a gene. The CDR3 has 14 amino acids. Looked up from germline, CDR1 is SGHRS and CDR2 is YFSETQ. CDR3 region: CASRETGDNSPLHF. As DNA, the CDR3 is TGCGCCAGCAGGGAGACAGGGGATAATTCACCCCTCCACTTT.

For this clone: A read error may account for a junction end that differs from germline. The chain employs TRBV19 and TRBJ2-7; a possible D gene is TRBD1 (5 bases). The CDR3 is made up of 13 amino acids. Germline V gene data show CDR1 as LNHDA and CDR2 as SQIVND (reference sequence). CDR3 residues: CASSIAQGYEQYF. As DNA, the CDR3 is TGTGCCAGCAGTATCGCCCAGGGCTACGAGCAGTACTTC.

The chain joins TRBV7-3 to TRBJ2-1; 8 bases align to TRBD2. With 5 bases clipped from V and 0 bases from J, the junction kept 3 bases outside the gene matches. Germline values: CDR1 SGHTA, CDR2 FQGTGA. There are 15 residues in the CDR3. CDR3 loop: CASSPSGSSYNEQFF. CDR3 DNA: TGTGCCAGCAGCCCAAGCGGGAGCTCCTACAATGAGCAGTTCTTC. Full variable domain (missing parts from reference TRBV7-3 and TRBJ2-1): GAGVSQTPSNKVTEKGKYVELRCDPISGHTALYWYRQSLGQGPEFLIYFQGTGAADDSGLPNDRFFAVRPEGSVSTLKIQRTERGDSAVYLCASSPSGSSYNEQFFGPGTRLTVL.

This chain joins TRBV9 and TRBJ2-1; D is perhaps TRBD2 (5 bases). The CDR3 sequence is 15 residues long. CDR1 SGDLS and CDR2 YYNGEE come from the germline V gene. Trimming left V 0 bases short and J 0 bases short, with 7 bases between. Written as DNA, the CDR3 is TGTGCCAGCAGCGTAGGGACTTCCTCCTACAATGAGCAGTTCTTC. Translated: CASSVGTSSYNEQFF.

In its sample, this clone was seen once. The gene calls are TRBV11-2 and TRBJ1-5; TRBD1 matches at 7 bases. The CDR3 consists of 15 residues. V shed 0 bases, J shed 7 bases, and the junction held 6 bases outside the gene matches. CDR1 SGHAT and CDR2 FQNNGV come from the germline V gene. The CDR3 DNA reads TGTGCCAGCAGCTTAGATCTAGGGGGCAGACAGCCCCAGCATTTT. Protein product: CASSLDLGGRQPQHF.

This clone was observed a few times. Since a much larger clone is just one base distant, this may be a read error. Distinct nucleotide sequences in the sample also encode this CDR3. V is TRBV6-4 and J is TRBJ1-6; D is undetermined. The CDR3 is 13 residues long. The germline gives CDR1 MRHNA, CDR2 SNTAGT. The CDR3 nucleotides read TGTGCCAGTAGTGACGGGCTTAATTCACCCCTCCACTTT. Translated, it gives CASSDGLNSPLHF.

This sequence joins TRBV4-1 and TRBJ1-2; 12 positions agree with TRBD1. Looked up from germline, CDR1 is MGHRA and CDR2 is YSYEKL. Germline trimming cut 0 bases from V and 5 bases from J; bases unmatched to any gene: 13. The CDR3 extends over 19 amino acids. The CDR3 region is CASSQDFRDRGRVGYGYTF. The CDR3 DNA reads TGCGCCAGCAGCCAAGATTTTCGGGACAGGGGGCGAGTAGGGTATGGCTACACCTTC.

This clone was seen just once. V is TRBV5-1 and J is TRBJ2-5, with 7 bases lining up with TRBD1. In germline, CDR1 is SGHRS, CDR2 YFSETQ. This CDR3 has 13 amino acids. Unmatched junction bases numbered 1, after V lost 2 bases and J lost 3 bases. For the CDR3, the DNA is TGCGCCAGCAGCTTCGGGACAGAAGAGACCCAGTACTTC. Translation gives CASSFGTEETQYF.

The CDR3 DNA reads as TGCGCCAGCAGCTTAGGCGGCAAGGATCAGCCCCAGCATTTT. It specifies CASSLGGKDQPQHF. The V call is TRBV5-1, the J call TRBJ1-5; D is uncertain. Germline CDR1 reads SGHRS; CDR2 reads YFSETQ. This CDR3 comprises 14 residues. The ends were cut back, 2 bases at V and 5 bases at J, with 11 bases in the middle.

V and J are TRBV6-5 and TRBJ1-3; no reliable D call. V was shortened by 2 bases and J by 0 bases, with 5 bases between the two germline ends. This CDR3 is 14 amino acids long. Germline V gives CDR1 MNHEY, CDR2 SVGAGI. The CDR3 DNA reads as TGTGCCAGCAGTTACGGAGACTCTGGAAACACCATATATTTT. As protein: CASSYGDSGNTIYF.

J is TRBJ1-4 and V is TRBV6-5, with D tentatively TRBD1 (5 bases). This CDR3 is 14 amino acids long. V was cut by 7 bases and J by 3 bases, with 12 bases left in between. Per germline, CDR1 MNHEY and CDR2 SVGAGI. The CDR3 region has the DNA TGTGCCAGCACTCGTGGGGCCCCTAATGAAAAACTGTTTTTT. Amino acid sequence: CASTRGAPNEKLFF.

The genes are TRBV19 and TRBJ1-5; 9 bases map to TRBD1. Germline V gene data show CDR1 as LNHDA and CDR2 as SQIVND (reference sequence). This CDR3 is built from 14 residues. Losses at the gene ends were 5 bases for V and 6 bases for J; bases not matched to a gene: 5. CDR3 coding DNA: TGTGCCAGTAGTCGGGACAGGGATGGTCAGCCCCAGCATTTT. It codes for CASSRDRDGQPQHF. Using reference TRBV19 and TRBJ1-5 for the parts outside the CDR3, the full variable domain is DGGITQSPKYLFRKEGQNVTLSCEQNLNHDAMYWYRQDPGQGLRLIYYSQIVNDFQKGDIAEGYSVSREKKESFPLTVTSAQKNPTAFYLCASSRDRDGQPQHFGDGTRLSIL.

The rearrangement uses TRBV6-5 and TRBJ1-4; 7 bases match TRBD1. The V segment lost 6 bases and the J segment 5 bases; nucleotides outside the gene matches: 9. The CDR3 contains 15 residues. CDR1 MNHEY and CDR2 SVGAGI come from the germline V gene. CDR3 coding DNA: TGTGCCAGCAGCCGGGACAGTGGATCAAATGAAAAACTGTTTTTT. Translating it yields CASSRDSGSNEKLFF.

The genes are TRBV18 and TRBJ1-1; no reliable D call. Trimming took off 2 bases at V and 5 bases at J, with 12 bases between the two ends. CDR1 KGHSH and CDR2 LQKENI come from the germline V gene. This CDR3 contains 14 residues. The CDR3 sequence is CASSPTVRMTEAFF. Here the CDR3 DNA reads TGTGCCAGCTCACCAACGGTGAGGATGACTGAAGCTTTCTTT.

This clone was seen more than once but under ten times. The gene calls are TRBV9 and TRBJ2-7; 7 nucleotides match TRBD2. The germline V gene has CDR1 SGDLS and CDR2 YYNGEE. J lost 6 bases, V lost 0 bases, and 6 bases had no gene match. This CDR3 region has 14 residues. The CDR3 is CASSVGDSGFEQYF. The DNA of the CDR3 is TGTGCCAGCAGCGTAGGGGATAGCGGGTTCGAGCAGTACTTC.

To note about this clone: In the same sample, other DNA sequences code for this CDR3. V is TRBV19 and J is TRBJ1-5; no clear D. This CDR3 contains 12 residues. The ends were cut back, 2 bases at V and 4 bases at J, with 3 bases in the middle. Germline CDR1 LNHDA, CDR2 SQIVND (reference sequence). The CDR3 is CASSIPNQPQHF. CDR3 nucleotides: TGTGCCAGTAGTATACCGAATCAGCCCCAGCATTTT.

The chain combines TRBV27 with TRBJ2-2; no firm D call. V was trimmed by 6 bases and J by 6 bases, leaving 8 bases between them. The CDR3 covers 12 residues. CDR1 is MNHEY, CDR2 SMNVEV, per germline (reference sequence). This chain's CDR3 is CASSLQAGELFF. CDR3 in DNA: TGTGCCAGCAGCCTCCAGGCCGGGGAGCTGTTTTTT.

This clone was recorded once. This rearrangement joins TRBV19 to TRBJ1-5; TRBD1 might be the D (6 bases). Germline V gene data show CDR1 as LNHDA and CDR2 as SQIVND (reference sequence). The CDR3 is made up of 15 amino acids. The V end was cut by 3 bases, the J end by 6 bases, with 15 bases between. Written as DNA, the CDR3 is TGTGCCAGTAGTATTGGGGCCAGGGGTCCTCAGCCCCAGCATTTT. Protein product: CASSIGARGPQPQHF.

This clone has only one observation. This chain uses TRBV18 with TRBJ1-1, with D perhaps matching TRBD1 (6 bases). CDR3 length: 13 residues. Trimming stripped 2 bases from V and 4 bases from J, with 8 bases between. From germline, CDR1 is KGHSH and CDR2 LQKENI. The CDR3 reads CASSPDRSTEAFF. The CDR3 DNA reads TGTGCCAGCTCACCAGACAGGTCCACTGAAGCTTTCTTT.

The chain links TRBV24-1 to TRBJ2-1, with D possibly TRBD2 on 6 matching bases. This CDR3 has 19 amino acids. The ends were cut back, 4 bases at V and 10 bases at J, with 31 bases in the middle. Germline lookup yields CDR1 KGHDR and CDR2 SFDVKD. The CDR3 sequence is CATSDFNFLGPGEIGEQFF. CDR3 sequence (DNA): TGTGCCACCAGTGACTTTAATTTTCTAGGACCGGGAGAAATAGGAGAGCAGTTCTTC.

The chain has TRBV23-1 and TRBJ1-6; TRBD1 agrees at 7 bases. TRBV23-1 is an ORF; its function is uncertain. The V gene end was trimmed by 2 bases and the J gene end by 5 bases; junction bases not matched to a gene: 9. The CDR3 has 17 amino acids. Here the CDR3 reads CASSQPGRQGNNSPLHF. CDR3 sequence (DNA): TGCGCCAGCAGTCAACCTGGCCGACAGGGAAATAATTCACCCCTCCACTTT.

This chain uses TRBV6-6 with TRBJ1-5; D gene unclear. Germline CDR1 reads MNHNY; CDR2 reads SVGAGI (reference sequence). This CDR3 is 16 amino acids long. Trimming left V 2 bases short and J 1 base short, with 12 bases between. CDR3 DNA: TGTGCCAGCAGTTACCGGGGAGAGGGCAGCAATCAGCCCCAGCATTTT. It codes for CASSYRGEGSNQPQHF.

V gene TRBV7-2 combines with J gene TRBJ1-3; the match to TRBD1 covers 10 bases. V trimming: 4 bases; J trimming: 0 bases; junction bases outside the gene matches: 3. Germline CDR1 and CDR2: SGHTA and FQGNSA. The CDR3 contains 16 residues. The CDR3 is CASSSRTGGSGNTIYF. The DNA of the CDR3 is TGTGCCAGCAGCTCGAGGACAGGGGGCTCTGGAAACACCATATATTTT.